Detailed here is one TCR beta chain. Its antigen remains unknown. This entry comes from a study of shared clonotypes between healthy human individuals. Study-level findings and limits: The diversity represented, both genetic and in exposure history, was limited by few donors.

V dropped 8 bases and J dropped 4; count of bases not matched to a gene: 8. This CDR3 is 14 amino acids long. From germline, CDR1 is SGHRS and CDR2 YFSETQ. Donors comprised healthy HIV-negative adults lacking recent acute infections or vaccinations. The donors, all of them Caucasian adults, lived in Nashville, Tennessee. Generated by immunoSEQ multiplex PCR, the TCRdb table keeps only in-frame clones and is missing some. The sample holds over 1.5 million clones, nearly 99% seen once. V gene TRBV5-1 combines with J gene TRBJ2-2; TRBD2 aligns across 7 bases. The clonotype was recovered from a man under 40 in good health. The source material was naive CD4+ T cells sorted from blood. Subset reported: CD45RA+ positively selected. Here the CDR3 DNA reads TGCGCCAGTCGTAGCGGGTATAGCACCGGGGAGCTGTTTTTT. Amino acids: CASRSGYSTGELFF.